This TCR beta chain stems from a study of T cells in Graves' hyperthyroidism and ophthalmopathy. Template material for amplifying TCR beta CDR3 regions consisted of RNA transcripts. RT-PCR in the first round (using the HTBI primer set) targeted the TCR CDR3. TCRdb analysed the multiplex PCR reads with MiXCR anew, one entry per CDR3 protein. The sample yields 640,000 or so distinct CDR3 sequences, roughly 15% seen once. This CDR3 region has 17 residues. J lost 4 bases, V lost 0 bases, and 10 bases had no gene match. CDR1 is SGHAT, CDR2 FQDESV, per germline (reference sequence). This clonotype turned up a few times.

The sequenced sample was blood. The chain employs TRBV11-1 and TRBJ1-1; TRBD1 matches 8 bases. The TCR was taken from a woman between 40 and 55 years old with Graves' ophthalmopathy. For the CDR3, the DNA is TGTGCCAGCAGCTTAGCCCAGGGGGCGATGGAGGCCACTGAAGCTTTCTTT. The encoded protein is CASSLAQGAMEATEAFF.